The subject of this entry is one T cell receptor (beta chain). The identical CDR3 is also encoded by other nucleotide sequences in the sample. The sample originates from a study of blood T cell repertoires in COVID-19. About the research overall: The United States, Italy and Spain provided the acute and convalescent COVID-19 samples. Sources were T cells, B-cell-depleted T cells, or PBMCs; the material itself was cDNA or gDNA.

The CDR3 is 13 amino acids. The junction had 2 bases not matched to a gene; V was cut back by 8 bases and J by 4 bases. CDR1 is SNHLY, CDR2 FYNNEI, per germline. Authors' methods: From reference gene primer amplification, estimates of nucleated cell counts were derived. The data were produced by immunoSEQ multiplex PCR, yet TCRdb's version contains in-frame clones alone and is incomplete. Clonal size and the V and J genes are those of that table, whereas D and trimming came from the DNA. The sample consists of 150,000 to 200,000 clones, approximately 85% of them appearing once. The material sequenced was peripheral blood. The chain couples TRBV2 to TRBJ2-1; 10 nucleotides agree with TRBD2. This clonotype was sampled from a man aged 60 to 75 with acute or convalescent COVID-19. CDR3 DNA: TGTGCCAGCGGACTAGCGGAATACAATGAGCAGTTCTTC. Translating it yields CASGLAEYNEQFF.